This T cell receptor (beta chain) comes out of a study of blood T cell repertoires in COVID-19. The V gene end was trimmed by 5 bases and the J gene end by 1 base; junction bases not matched to a gene: 10. There are 17 residues in the CDR3. Germline V gives CDR1 SGHVS, CDR2 FQNEAQ. Sequenced by immunoSEQ multiplex PCR; TCRdb stores in-frame clones only, minus some. Of about 240,000 clones listed, roughly nine tenths are singletons. This TCR was sampled from a man in his fifties or sixties with acute or convalescent COVID-19. Input material: peripheral blood. This chain joins TRBV7-8 and TRBJ2-2, with 7 bases matching TRBD1. The CDR3 coding sequence is TGTGCCAGCAGCCCAAGGACCGGGACAGAGAACACCGGGGAGCTGTTTTTT. It encodes CASSPRTGTENTGELFF.